This T cell receptor beta chain was documented in a study of blood T cell repertoires in COVID-19. Study context: Researchers got acute and convalescent COVID-19 samples from the United States, Italy and Spain. PBMCs, B-cell-depleted T cells, or T cells were the source of the cDNA or gDNA that made up the material.

Original methodology: Reference gene primer amplification gave estimated nucleated cell counts. Profiled with immunoSEQ multiplex PCR; TCRdb holds only in-frame clones, not every one. V, J and clone size are taken as reported in that table, and D and trimming were inferred from the DNA itself. Here the sample spans roughly 670,000 clones, about 90% being singletons. Germline lookup yields CDR1 MRHNA and CDR2 SNTAGT. CDR3 size: 14 residues. Trimming removed 3 bases at V and 5 bases at J, with 11 bases between. A few counts support this clone. Sequencing input: peripheral blood. The V gene is TRBV6-4, the J gene TRBJ1-5; D is possibly TRBD1 (6 bases). The origin of this receptor is a woman younger than 30 with acute or convalescent COVID-19. In nucleotides, the CDR3 is TGTGCCAGCAGTGAGGGGGGGGCGCATCAGCCCCAGCATTTT. It is translated as CASSEGGAHQPQHF.